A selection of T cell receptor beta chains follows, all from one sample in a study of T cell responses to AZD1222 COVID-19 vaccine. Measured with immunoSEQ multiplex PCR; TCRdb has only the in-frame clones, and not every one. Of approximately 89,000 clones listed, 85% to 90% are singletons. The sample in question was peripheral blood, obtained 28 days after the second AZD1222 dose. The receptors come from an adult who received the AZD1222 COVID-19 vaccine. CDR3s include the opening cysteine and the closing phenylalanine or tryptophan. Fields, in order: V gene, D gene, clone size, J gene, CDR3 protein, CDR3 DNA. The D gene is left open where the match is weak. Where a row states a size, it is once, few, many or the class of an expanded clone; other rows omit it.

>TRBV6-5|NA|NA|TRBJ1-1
CASSPGTGNTEAFF
TGTGCCAGCAGCCCCGGGACGGGGAACACTGAAGCTTTCTTT
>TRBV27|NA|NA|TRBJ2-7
CASSPTATYEQYF
TGTGCCAGCAGTCCGACAGCTACCTACGAGCAGTACTTC
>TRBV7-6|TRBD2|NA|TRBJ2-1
CASSLTSGGADEQFF
TGTGCCAGCAGCTTAACCAGCGGGGGGGCCGATGAGCAGTTCTTC
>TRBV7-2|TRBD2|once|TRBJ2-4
CASSLRLAGTDIQYF
TGTGCCAGCAGCTTAAGACTAGCGGGAACCGACATTCAGTACTTC
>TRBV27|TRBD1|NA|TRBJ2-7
CASTSPDRGIWGEQYF
TGTGCCAGCACCTCACCGGACAGGGGTATATGGGGCGAGCAGTACTTC
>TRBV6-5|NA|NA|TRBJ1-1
CASSYDLGLEAFF
TGTGCCAGCAGTTACGATTTGGGACTTGAAGCTTTCTTT
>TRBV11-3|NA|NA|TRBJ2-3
CASSSWDPRTDTQYF
TGTGCCAGCAGTTCTTGGGACCCTCGCACAGATACGCAGTATTTT
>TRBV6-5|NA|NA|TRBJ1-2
CASSYLRSHGYTF
TGTGCCAGCAGTTATCTGAGGAGCCATGGCTACACCTTC
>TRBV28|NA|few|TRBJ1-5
CASSFSTDSNQPQHF
TGTGCCAGCAGTTTCTCGACAGATAGCAATCAGCCCCAGCATTTT
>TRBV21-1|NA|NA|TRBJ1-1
CASSKGRSRRYEMNTEAFF
TGTGCCAGCAGCAAAGGAAGATCCCGTAGGTACGAGATGAACACTGAAGCTTTCTTT
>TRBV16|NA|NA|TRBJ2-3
CASSQSEENTQYF
TGTGCCAGCAGCCAATCGGAGGAGAATACGCAGTATTTT
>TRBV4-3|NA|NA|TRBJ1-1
CASSQELRNTEAFF
TGCGCCAGCAGCCAAGAGTTGAGGAACACTGAAGCTTTCTTT
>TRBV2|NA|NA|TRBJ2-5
CASSVRRGSGTQYF
TGTGCCAGCAGTGTACGTAGGGGTTCGGGGACCCAGTACTTC
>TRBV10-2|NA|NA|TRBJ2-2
CASKGRDGTGELFF
TGCGCCAGCAAAGGCAGGGATGGCACCGGGGAGCTGTTTTTT